This T cell receptor beta chain was retrieved from a study of early T cells in non-severe SARS-CoV-2 infection. Overall study context: Chains from this unsorted whole-blood bulk RNA could not be paired.

Separate cDNA molecules each had unique molecular identifiers attached to them. TCRdb used MiXCR to reprocess the 5' RACE reads, holding one entry per CDR3 protein. The sample lists roughly 56,000 distinct CDR3 sequences, roughly a tenth occurring once. V was pared by 0 bases and J by 7 bases, with 3 bases of the junction left unmatched. The CDR3 length is 14 residues. In germline, CDR1 is SGHRS, CDR2 YFSETQ. Material: whole blood. The receptor was derived from an adult who was a healthcare worker with PCR-confirmed SARS-CoV-2 infection or an uninfected control (not recorded which). The chain links TRBV5-1 to TRBJ1-4, with TRBD1 identical over 7 bases. CDR3 residues: CASSLEGGTEKLFF. Written as DNA, the CDR3 is TGCGCCAGCAGCTTGGAAGGGGGCACTGAAAAACTGTTTTTT. The full variable domain, with the rest looked up from reference TRBV5-1 and TRBJ1-4, is KAGVTQTPRYLIKTRGQQVTLSCSPISGHRSVSWYQQTPGQGLQFLFEYFSETQRNKGNFPGRFSGRQFSNSRSEMNVSTLELGDSALYLCASSLEGGTEKLFFGSGTQLSVL.